This TCR beta chain was documented in a study of blood T cell repertoires in COVID-19. Study-level information: Acute-phase and convalescent COVID-19 samples originated in the United States, Italy and Spain. PBMCs, B-cell-depleted T cells, or T cells provided the cDNA or gDNA that made up the material.

Germline values: CDR1 KGHSH, CDR2 LQKENI. CDR3 length equals 20 residues. Trimming removed 1 base from V and 3 bases from J; junction bases left unmatched: 12. In the original workflow: How many nucleated cells were present was estimated from reference gene primer amplification. Profiling relied on immunoSEQ multiplex PCR, and the TCRdb table lists in-frame clones only, not all of them. V and J calls and clone size are those listed in that table; D and trimming were worked out from the DNA. The repertoire has 270,000 or so clones, 82% of them found once; the top ten carry less than 4%. The chain is built from TRBV18 and TRBJ2-2; 12 bases are shared with TRBD2. The source of this sequence is a woman under 30 with acute or convalescent COVID-19. The sample taken for sequencing was peripheral blood. CDR3 sequence: CASSPLGPTSGRGDTGELFF. The CDR3 DNA follows: TGTGCCAGCTCACCACTCGGCCCGACTAGCGGGAGAGGGGACACCGGGGAGCTGTTTTTT.